This passage covers 26 T cell receptor beta chains from one sample sequenced in a study of blood T cell repertoires in COVID-19. Assay: immunoSEQ multiplex PCR; the TCRdb copy retains only in-frame clones and omits some. The profile shows 300,000 to 400,000 clones, roughly 90% of them singletons. Source material: PBMCs or T cells enriched from blood (not recorded which). All receptors derive from a man aged 55 to 70 who had recovered from COVID-19.

The chain uses TRBV4-1 and TRBJ2-1, with unresolved D. The CDR3 totals 15 residues. Trimming left V 0 bases short and J 9 bases short, with 15 bases between. CDR1 and CDR2 from the germline V gene are MGHRA and YSYEKL. The CDR3 protein is CASSQDTSGSFEQFF. The CDR3 DNA follows: TGCGCCAGCAGCCAAGATACGTCAGGTTCCTTTGAGCAGTTCTTC.

The chain employs TRBV15 and TRBJ1-1; D is ambiguous. Germline lookup yields CDR1 LNHNV and CDR2 YYDKDF (reference sequence). Trimming stripped 1 base from V and 4 bases from J, with 7 bases between. The CDR3 is 13 amino acids. The DNA for the CDR3 is TGTGCCACCAGCAGAGCTAGAGGCACTGAAGCTTTCTTT. Residues: CATSRARGTEAFF.

CDR3 DNA sequence: TGTGCCAGCAGCACCGGGACAGGTAATCAGCCCCAGCATTTT. The encoded protein is CASSTGTGNQPQHF. The chain carries TRBV5-5 and TRBJ1-5; TRBD1 matches at 8 bases. The V and J ends lost 4 bases and 4 bases, in that order; junction bases with no gene match: 4. Germline values: CDR1 SGHKS, CDR2 YYEKEE (reference sequence). This CDR3 has 14 residues.

The CDR3: CASSLAAGLGGEQFF. CDR3 in DNA: TGCGCCAGCAGCTTGGCCGCGGGACTAGGGGGTGAGCAGTTCTTC. V gene TRBV5-1 combines with J gene TRBJ2-1, with 8 bases that match TRBD2. CDR1 and CDR2 from the germline V gene are SGHRS and YFSETQ. This CDR3 region has 15 residues. Trimming cost V 0 bases and J 9 bases; bases outside gene matches: 8.

This sequence joins TRBV11-3 and TRBJ2-7; 16 bases are a match to TRBD2. The V gene's germline CDR1 is SGHNT and CDR2 YENEEA. The CDR3 contains 18 residues. J gave up 1 base and V 5 bases, and 8 bases lay outside the gene matches. This CDR3 reads CASSKGLAGGPGSYEQYF. Written as DNA, the CDR3 is TGTGCCAGCAGCAAGGGACTAGCGGGAGGGCCCGGTTCCTACGAGCAGTACTTC.

The genes are TRBV27 and TRBJ2-3; TRBD2 is a possible D gene (5 bases). CDR1 and CDR2 (germline): MNHEY, SMNVEV (reference sequence). CDR3 size: 17 residues. The ends were cut back, 6 bases at V and 0 bases at J, with 19 bases in the middle. The CDR3 region is CASRQRRKSTSTDTQYF. The CDR3 DNA reads TGTGCCAGCAGGCAGAGGAGGAAATCTACTAGCACAGATACGCAGTATTTT.

V usage is TRBV7-2 and J usage is TRBJ1-1, with D unclear. The V end was cut by 2 bases, the J end by 9 bases, with 16 bases between. From germline, CDR1 is SGHTA and CDR2 FQGNSA. This CDR3 spans 14 amino acids. CDR3: CASSLSGSGPQAFF. As DNA, the CDR3 is TGTGCCAGCAGCTTATCGGGGTCTGGACCCCAAGCTTTCTTT. Full variable domain (outside the CDR3, taken from reference TRBV7-2 and TRBJ1-1): GAGVSQSPSNKVTEKGKDVELRCDPISGHTALYWYRQSLGQGLEFLIYFQGNSAPDKSGLPSDRFSAERTGGSVSTLTIQRTQQEDSAVYLCASSLSGSGPQAFFGQGTRLTVV.

The rearrangement joins TRBV12-5 to TRBJ2-2, with TRBD2 matching over 9 bases. Germline CDR1 and CDR2: LGHNT and FRNRAP. Trimming took 3 bases from V and 5 from J; bases not matched to a gene: 4. This CDR3 is built from 15 residues. This chain's CDR3 is CASGLAGGRTGELFF. The CDR3 region has the DNA TGTGCTAGTGGTTTAGCGGGAGGTAGGACCGGGGAGCTGTTTTTT.

The rearrangement joins TRBV13 to TRBJ2-7; TRBD2 matches at 7 bases. The CDR3 covers 14 residues. J lost 3 bases, V lost 6 bases, and 8 bases had no gene match. Germline values: CDR1 PRHDT, CDR2 FYEKMQ (reference sequence). CDR3: CASRKAGYYYEQYF. The CDR3 nucleotides read TGTGCCAGCAGAAAAGCGGGGTACTACTACGAGCAGTACTTC. Complete variable domain (other parts from reference TRBV13 and TRBJ2-7): AAGVIQSPRHLIKEKRETATLKCYPIPRHDTVYWYQQGPGQDPQFLISFYEKMQSDKGSIPDRFSAQQFSDYHSELNMSSLELGDSALYFCASRKAGYYYEQYFGPGTRLTVT.

The chain has TRBV30 and TRBJ1-2, with D possibly being TRBD1 (6 bases). V gave up 5 bases and J gave up 7 bases, with 20 bases separating them. The CDR3 has 14 residues. The germline CDR1 and CDR2 sequences are GTSNPN and SVGIG (reference sequence). In nucleotides, the CDR3 is TGTGCCTGGGACCTGCAGGGGCAAAGGGTTGGCTACACCTTC. Amino acid sequence: CAWDLQGQRVGYTF.

This rearrangement joins TRBV5-1 to TRBJ2-7, with 10 bases that match TRBD2. After removal of 4 bases from V and 0 bases from J, the junction contained 7 bases not matched to a gene. Germline lookup yields CDR1 SGHRS and CDR2 YFSETQ. The CDR3 totals 16 residues. The DNA for the CDR3 is TGCGCCAGCAGCATTTCGCTAGCGGGAGCCTCCTACGAGCAGTACTTC. It specifies CASSISLAGASYEQYF.

The J gene is TRBJ1-2, the V gene TRBV9, with 8 bases that match TRBD1. The germline V gene has CDR1 SGDLS and CDR2 YYNGEE. This CDR3 contains 15 residues. V shed 2 bases and J 3 bases; nucleotides not matched to a gene: 6. The CDR3 here is CASSVTGVPDYGYTF. The CDR3 region has the DNA TGTGCCAGCAGCGTGACAGGGGTCCCAGACTATGGCTACACCTTC.

This clone came up once. The chain combines TRBV4-1 with TRBJ1-1; the D is unclear. The germline V and J ends were trimmed by 3 bases and 1 base, with 3 bases remaining between them. Per the germline V gene, CDR1 is MGHRA and CDR2 is YSYEKL. The CDR3 totals 12 residues. DNA for the CDR3: TGCGCCAGCAGCCACCAGAACACTGAAGCTTTCTTT. Amino acid sequence: CASSHQNTEAFF.

This clone appeared a single time. The chain combines TRBV27 with TRBJ2-7; 7 nucleotides match TRBD2. The trim removed 8 bases at V and 6 bases at J, leaving 10 bases unmatched. Looked up from germline, CDR1 is MNHEY and CDR2 is SMNVEV (reference sequence). The CDR3 consists of 13 residues. CDR3 nucleotides: TGTGCCAGCCGAGCGGGACCCCTATTCGAGCAGTACTTC. Protein sequence: CASRAGPLFEQYF.

This clone has only one observation. The gene calls are TRBV18 and TRBJ1-5, with D tentatively TRBD1 (5 bases). The V gene's germline CDR1 is KGHSH and CDR2 LQKENI. Trimming cost V 2 bases and J 7 bases, with 9 bases left between them. This CDR3 is 13 amino acids long. The CDR3, as DNA: TGTGCCAGCTCACCAGGAGGGACCCAGCCCCAGCATTTT. As protein: CASSPGGTQPQHF. Using reference TRBV18 and TRBJ1-5 for the parts outside the CDR3, the full variable domain is NAGVMQNPRHLVRRRGQEARLRCSPMKGHSHVYWYRQLPEEGLKFMVYLQKENIIDESGMPKERFSAEFPKEGPSILRIQQVVRGDSAAYFCASSPGGTQPQHFGDGTRLSIL.

The chain has TRBV5-1 and TRBJ1-2; D gene unclear. The germline V gene has CDR1 SGHRS and CDR2 YFSETQ. CDR3 length: 13 amino acids. The V end lost 0 bases, the J end lost 8 bases, and 11 bases lay between the germline ends. CDR3 sequence: CASSLVVAEGYTF. Here the CDR3 DNA reads TGCGCCAGCAGCTTGGTAGTAGCGGAAGGCTACACCTTC.

The chain is built from TRBV6-5 and TRBJ1-5, with D possibly being TRBD1 (5 bases). Trimming left V 6 bases short and J 2 bases short, with 14 bases between. This CDR3 contains 15 residues. CDR1 and CDR2 from the germline V gene are MNHEY and SVGAGI. The CDR3 spells CASSYGSTGNQPQHF. The CDR3 DNA is TGTGCCAGCAGCTATGGTTCGACAGGCAATCAGCCCCAGCATTTT.

The chain is built from TRBV5-5 and TRBJ1-5; possible D gene TRBD1, 5 bases. Germline loops: CDR1 SGHKS, CDR2 YYEKEE (reference sequence). V was shortened by 0 bases and J by 2 bases, with 9 bases between the two germline ends. This CDR3 region has 15 residues. This CDR3 reads CASSLGLGGNQPQHF. In DNA form, the CDR3 reads TGTGCCAGCAGCTTGGGGTTAGGGGGCAATCAGCCCCAGCATTTT.

The rearrangement links TRBV12-3 or TRBV12-4 to TRBJ1-1; D remains ambiguous. CDR3 length equals 13 residues. V was pared by 6 bases and J by 1 base, with 9 bases between. CDR3 protein: CASSKTANTEAFF. Here the CDR3 DNA reads TGTGCCAGCAGCAAAACAGCGAACACTGAAGCTTTCTTT.

The V gene is TRBV10-1, the J gene TRBJ1-1, with a tentative D call TRBD1 (5 bases). V lost 6 bases, J lost 0 bases, and 8 bases lay in between. The germline gives CDR1 WNHNN, CDR2 SYGVQD (reference sequence). The CDR3 extends over 13 amino acids. The CDR3 region is CASRKDMNTEAFF. CDR3 coding DNA: TGCGCCAGCAGGAAGGACATGAACACTGAAGCTTTCTTT.

The chain carries TRBV9 and TRBJ2-1, with TRBD2 matching 12 bases. Germline V gene data show CDR1 as SGDLS and CDR2 as YYNGEE. This CDR3 has 15 residues. The junction had 3 bases not matched to a gene; V was cut back by 3 bases and J by 5 bases. The CDR3 DNA sequence: TGTGCCAGCAGCGAGGGACTAGCGGGTCACAATGAGCAGTTCTTC. Its protein is CASSEGLAGHNEQFF.

The genes are TRBV10-3 and TRBJ2-5; D gene uncertain. Germline lookup yields CDR1 ENHRY and CDR2 SYGVKD. The CDR3 spans 14 residues. The ends were cut back, 0 bases at V and 2 bases at J, with 7 bases in the middle. CDR3 residues: CAISESTNQETQYF. In DNA form, the CDR3 reads TGTGCCATCAGTGAGTCCACAAATCAAGAGACCCAGTACTTC.

This chain joins TRBV3-1 (or the pseudogene TRBV3-2) and TRBJ2-1, with D maybe TRBD1 (6 bases). Germline CDR1 reads LGHDT; CDR2 reads YNNKEL (reference sequence). Trimming took off 4 bases at V and 6 bases at J, with 16 bases between the two ends. CDR3 length equals 15 residues. This CDR3 reads CASSLTTQGSNEQFF. The DNA of the CDR3 is TGTGCCAGCAGCCTTACCACCCAGGGGAGCAATGAGCAGTTCTTC.

The sample holds a few counts of this clone. The chain couples TRBV24-1 to TRBJ2-1; D is possibly TRBD1 (6 bases). Per germline, CDR1 KGHDR and CDR2 SFDVKD. V lost 3 bases to trimming and J lost 8 bases, with 19 bases between them. The CDR3 spans 16 residues. CDR3 bases: TGTGCCACCAGTGATCCCGCCGCAGGGGTTCTGGATGAGCAGTTCTTC. Amino acid sequence: CATSDPAAGVLDEQFF.

The chain uses TRBV2 and TRBJ2-1, with TRBD2 matching over 16 bases. The CDR3 runs to 14 residues. The junction had 0 bases not matched to a gene; V was cut back by 6 bases and J by 7 bases. Germline lookup yields CDR1 SNHLY and CDR2 FYNNEI. The chain's CDR3 is CASRGLAGGNEQFF. Here the CDR3 DNA reads TGTGCCAGCAGGGGACTAGCGGGAGGGAATGAGCAGTTCTTC.

J is TRBJ1-3 and V is TRBV25-1; D is undetermined. This CDR3 comprises 17 residues. Per the germline V gene, CDR1 is MGHDK and CDR2 is SYGVNS. Trimming left V 4 bases short and J 6 bases short, with 22 bases between. Here the CDR3 reads CASSGDESRIFQNTIYF. In DNA, the CDR3 is TGTGCCAGCAGTGGAGACGAGTCGCGGATATTTCAAAACACCATATATTTT.